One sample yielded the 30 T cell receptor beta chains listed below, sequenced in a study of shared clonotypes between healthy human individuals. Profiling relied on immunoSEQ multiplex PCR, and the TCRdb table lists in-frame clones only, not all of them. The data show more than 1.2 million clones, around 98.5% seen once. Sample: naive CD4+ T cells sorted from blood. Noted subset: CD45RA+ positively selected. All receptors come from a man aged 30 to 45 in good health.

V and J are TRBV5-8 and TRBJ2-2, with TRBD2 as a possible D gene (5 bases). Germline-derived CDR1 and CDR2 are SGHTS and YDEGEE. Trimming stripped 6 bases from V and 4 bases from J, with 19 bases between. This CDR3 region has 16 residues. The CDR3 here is CASTITRGRSTGELFF. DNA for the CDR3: TGTGCCAGCACCATCACTCGAGGGCGTAGCACCGGGGAGCTGTTTTTT. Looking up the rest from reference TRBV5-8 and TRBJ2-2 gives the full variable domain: EAGVTQSPTHLIKTRGQQATLRCSPISGHTSVYWYQQALGLGLQFLLWYDEGEERNRGNFPPRFSGRQFPNYSSELNVNALELEDSALYLCASTITRGRSTGELFFGEGSRLTVL.

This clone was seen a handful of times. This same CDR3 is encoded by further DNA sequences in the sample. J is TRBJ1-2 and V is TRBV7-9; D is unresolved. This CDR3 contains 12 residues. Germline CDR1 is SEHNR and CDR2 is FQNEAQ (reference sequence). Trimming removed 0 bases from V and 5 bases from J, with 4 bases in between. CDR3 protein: CASSLAGYGYTF. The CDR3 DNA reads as TGTGCCAGCAGCTTAGCAGGGTATGGCTACACCTTC.

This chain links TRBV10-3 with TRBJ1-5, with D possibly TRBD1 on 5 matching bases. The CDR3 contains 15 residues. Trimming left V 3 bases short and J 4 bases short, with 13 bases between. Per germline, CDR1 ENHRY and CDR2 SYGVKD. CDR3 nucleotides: TGTGCCATCAGTGATTCGGGGGGAGTTAATCAGCCCCAGCATTTT. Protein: CAISDSGGVNQPQHF.

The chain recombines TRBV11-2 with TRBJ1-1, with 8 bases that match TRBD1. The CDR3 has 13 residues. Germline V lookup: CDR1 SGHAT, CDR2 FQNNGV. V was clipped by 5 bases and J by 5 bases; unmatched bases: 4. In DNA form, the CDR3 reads TGTGCCAGCAGCAACTACAGGGGGACTGAAGCTTTCTTT. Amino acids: CASSNYRGTEAFF.

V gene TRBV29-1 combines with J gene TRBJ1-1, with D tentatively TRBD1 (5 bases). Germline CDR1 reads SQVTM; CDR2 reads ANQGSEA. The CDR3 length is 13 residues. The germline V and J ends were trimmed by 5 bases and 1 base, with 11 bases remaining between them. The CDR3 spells CSVTRGGNTEAFF. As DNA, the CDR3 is TGCAGCGTTACTAGGGGCGGGAACACTGAAGCTTTCTTT.

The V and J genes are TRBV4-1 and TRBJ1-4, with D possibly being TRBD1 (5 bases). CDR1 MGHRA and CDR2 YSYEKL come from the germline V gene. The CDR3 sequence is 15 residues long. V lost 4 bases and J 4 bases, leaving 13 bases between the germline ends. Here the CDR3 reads CASSLSRGLNEKLFF. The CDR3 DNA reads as TGCGCCAGCAGCCTAAGCCGGGGCCTTAATGAAAAACTGTTTTTT.

The CDR3 here is CASSLDSNDEQFF. The CDR3 DNA sequence: TGTGCCAGCAGCTTAGATTCCAACGATGAGCAGTTCTTC. This chain joins TRBV11-3 and TRBJ2-1; D unclear. With 0 bases removed from V and 8 bases from J, the gap between germline ends came to 8 bases. The germline V gene encodes CDR1 SGHNT and CDR2 YENEEA. This CDR3 region has 13 residues.

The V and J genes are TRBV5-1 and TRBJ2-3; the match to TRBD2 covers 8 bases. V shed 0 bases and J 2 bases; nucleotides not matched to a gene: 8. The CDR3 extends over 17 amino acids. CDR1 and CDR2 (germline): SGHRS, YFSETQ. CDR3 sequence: CASSLAALAGTTDTQYF. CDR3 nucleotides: TGCGCCAGCAGCTTGGCCGCGTTAGCGGGGACCACAGATACGCAGTATTTT.

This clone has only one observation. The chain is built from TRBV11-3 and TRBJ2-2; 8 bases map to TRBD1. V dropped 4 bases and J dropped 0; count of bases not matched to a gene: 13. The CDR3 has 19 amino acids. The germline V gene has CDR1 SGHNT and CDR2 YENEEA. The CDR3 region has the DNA TGTGCCAGCAGCTCAACGACAGGGGCGGGTTCCGCGAACACCGGGGAGCTGTTTTTT. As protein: CASSSTTGAGSANTGELFF.

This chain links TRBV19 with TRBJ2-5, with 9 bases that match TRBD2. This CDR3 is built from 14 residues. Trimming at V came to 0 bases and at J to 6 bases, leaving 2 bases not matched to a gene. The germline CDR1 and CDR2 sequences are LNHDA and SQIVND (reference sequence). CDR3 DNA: TGTGCCAGTAGTATAGAGGCGGGGGGGAAGACCCAGTACTTC. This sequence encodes CASSIEAGGKTQYF.

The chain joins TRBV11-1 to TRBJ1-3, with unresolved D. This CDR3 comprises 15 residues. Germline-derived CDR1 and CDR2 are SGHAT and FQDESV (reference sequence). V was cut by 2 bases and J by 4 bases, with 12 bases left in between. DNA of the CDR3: TGTGCCAGCAGCTTAATGATGGCTCCCGGAAACACCATATATTTT. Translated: CASSLMMAPGNTIYF.

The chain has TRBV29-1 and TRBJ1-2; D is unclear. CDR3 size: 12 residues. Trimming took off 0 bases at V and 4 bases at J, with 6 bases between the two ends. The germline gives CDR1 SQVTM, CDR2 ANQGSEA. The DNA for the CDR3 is TGCAGCGTTGAAGATTCCATCTATGGCTACACCTTC. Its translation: CSVEDSIYGYTF.

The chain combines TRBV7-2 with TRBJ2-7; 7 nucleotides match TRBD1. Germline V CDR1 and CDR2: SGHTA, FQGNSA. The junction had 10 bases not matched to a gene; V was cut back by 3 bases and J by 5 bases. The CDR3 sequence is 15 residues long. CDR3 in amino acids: CASSFQVDRADEQYF. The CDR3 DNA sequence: TGTGCCAGCAGCTTTCAAGTAGACAGGGCGGACGAGCAGTACTTC.

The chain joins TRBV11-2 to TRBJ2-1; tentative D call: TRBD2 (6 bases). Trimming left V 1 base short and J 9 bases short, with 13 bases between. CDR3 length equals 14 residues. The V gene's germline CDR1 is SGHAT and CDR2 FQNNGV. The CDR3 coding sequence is TGTGCCAGCAGCTTAGTCTCTAGCGCCAGTGAGCAGTTCTTC. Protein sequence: CASSLVSSASEQFF. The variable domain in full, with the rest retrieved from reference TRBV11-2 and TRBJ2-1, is EAGVAQSPRYKIIEKRQSVAFWCNPISGHATLYWYQQILGQGPKLLIQFQNNGVVDDSQLPKDRFSAERLKGVDSTLKIQPAKLEDSAVYLCASSLVSSASEQFFGPGTRLTVL.

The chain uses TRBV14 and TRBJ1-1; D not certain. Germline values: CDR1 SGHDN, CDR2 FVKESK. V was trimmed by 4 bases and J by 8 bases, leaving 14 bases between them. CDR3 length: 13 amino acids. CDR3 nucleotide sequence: TGTGCCAGCAGCCCTGGGTGGGTCCTCGAAGCTTTCTTT. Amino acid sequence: CASSPGWVLEAFF.

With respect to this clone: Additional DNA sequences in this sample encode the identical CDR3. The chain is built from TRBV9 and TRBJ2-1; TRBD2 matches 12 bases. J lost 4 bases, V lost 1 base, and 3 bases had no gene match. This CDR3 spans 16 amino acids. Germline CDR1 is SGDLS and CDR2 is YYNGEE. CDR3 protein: CASSVLTSGSYNEQFF. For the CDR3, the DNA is TGTGCCAGCAGCGTACTGACTAGCGGGAGTTACAATGAGCAGTTCTTC.

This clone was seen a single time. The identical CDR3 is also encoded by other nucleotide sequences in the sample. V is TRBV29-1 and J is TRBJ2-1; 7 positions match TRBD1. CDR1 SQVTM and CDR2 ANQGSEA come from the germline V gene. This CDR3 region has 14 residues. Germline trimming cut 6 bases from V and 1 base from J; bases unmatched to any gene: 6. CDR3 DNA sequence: TGCAGCGTAGAGAGGGACAGATCCTACAATGAGCAGTTCTTC. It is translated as CSVERDRSYNEQFF.

The chain's CDR3 is CATSRDDQETQYF. CDR3 nucleotides: TGTGCCACCAGCAGAGATGATCAGGAGACCCAGTACTTC. This chain connects TRBV15 to TRBJ2-5, with D uncertain. Germline values: CDR1 LNHNV, CDR2 YYDKDF (reference sequence). This CDR3 has 13 residues. V was shortened by 0 bases and J by 5 bases, with 7 bases between the two germline ends.

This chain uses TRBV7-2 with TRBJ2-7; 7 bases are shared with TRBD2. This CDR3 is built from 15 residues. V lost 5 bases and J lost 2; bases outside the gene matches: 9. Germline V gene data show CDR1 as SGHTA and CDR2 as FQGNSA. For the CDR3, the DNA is TGTGCCAGCAGCCCCGGGGCGGGAGCGACCTACGAGCAGTACTTC. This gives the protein CASSPGAGATYEQYF.

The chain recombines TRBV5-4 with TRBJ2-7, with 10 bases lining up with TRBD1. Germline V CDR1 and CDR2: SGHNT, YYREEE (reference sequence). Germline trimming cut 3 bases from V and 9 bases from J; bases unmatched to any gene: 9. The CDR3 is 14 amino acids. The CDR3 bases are TGTGCCAGCAGCTCCCGGGACAGGGGTAATGGGCAGTACTTC. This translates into CASSSRDRGNGQYF.

DNA of the CDR3: TGCGCCAGCAGGCTCCGTGGTAGGCTAGCGGGAGTGCATGAGACCCAGTACTTC. It encodes CASRLRGRLAGVHETQYF. The chain carries TRBV5-1 and TRBJ2-5; 10 bases agree with TRBD2. After removal of 5 bases from V and 5 bases from J, the junction contained 18 bases not matched to a gene. Germline V CDR1 and CDR2: SGHRS, YFSETQ. The CDR3 covers 18 residues.

The CDR3 DNA follows: TGTGCCAGCAGCCTCCGGACAGGGGGCACAGATACGCAGTATTTT. Residues: CASSLRTGGTDTQYF. The rearrangement links TRBV11-2 to TRBJ2-3; 9 bases fit TRBD1. The J segment lost 1 base and the V segment lost 5 bases, leaving 4 bases of the junction unmatched. This CDR3 region has 15 residues. Germline CDR1 reads SGHAT; CDR2 reads FQNNGV.

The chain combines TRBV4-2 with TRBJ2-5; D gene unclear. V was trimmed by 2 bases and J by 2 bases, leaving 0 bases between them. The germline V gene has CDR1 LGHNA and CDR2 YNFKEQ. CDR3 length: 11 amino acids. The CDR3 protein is CASSQQETQYF. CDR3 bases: TGTGCCAGCAGCCAACAAGAGACCCAGTACTTC.

CDR3 DNA sequence: TGTGCCAGCAGCTTAGGCCGGACAGACAATCAGCCCCAGCATTTT. Amino acid sequence: CASSLGRTDNQPQHF. The chain is built from TRBV7-8 and TRBJ1-5; TRBD1 might be the D (6 bases). V was clipped by 1 base and J by 3 bases, with 10 bases between them. The CDR3 spans 15 residues. Germline CDR1 reads SGHVS; CDR2 reads FQNEAQ. The entire variable domain, with the rest obtained from reference TRBV7-8 and TRBJ1-5, is as follows: GAGVSQSPRYKVAKRGQDVALRCDPISGHVSLFWYQQALGQGPEFLTYFQNEAQLDKSGLPSDRFFAERPEGSVSTLKIQRTQQEDSAVYLCASSLGRTDNQPQHFGDGTRLSIL.

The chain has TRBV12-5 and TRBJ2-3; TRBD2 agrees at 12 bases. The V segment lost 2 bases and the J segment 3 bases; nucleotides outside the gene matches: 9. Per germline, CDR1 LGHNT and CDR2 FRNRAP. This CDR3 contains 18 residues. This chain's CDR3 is CASGLISTSGSGTDTQYF. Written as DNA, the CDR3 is TGTGCTAGTGGTTTGATATCGACTAGCGGGAGCGGGACAGATACGCAGTATTTT.

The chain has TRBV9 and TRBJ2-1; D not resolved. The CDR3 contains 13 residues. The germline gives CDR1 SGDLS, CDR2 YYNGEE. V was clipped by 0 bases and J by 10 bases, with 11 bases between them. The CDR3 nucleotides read TGTGCCAGCAGCGTAGCCTGGGGTCGGGAGCAGTTCTTC. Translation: CASSVAWGREQFF.

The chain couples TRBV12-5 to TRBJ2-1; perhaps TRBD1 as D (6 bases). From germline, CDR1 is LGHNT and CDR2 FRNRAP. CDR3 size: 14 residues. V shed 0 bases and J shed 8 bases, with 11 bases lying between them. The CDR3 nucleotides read TGTGCTAGTGGTTTGGTAAACAGGGCGGATGAGCAGTTCTTC. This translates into CASGLVNRADEQFF.

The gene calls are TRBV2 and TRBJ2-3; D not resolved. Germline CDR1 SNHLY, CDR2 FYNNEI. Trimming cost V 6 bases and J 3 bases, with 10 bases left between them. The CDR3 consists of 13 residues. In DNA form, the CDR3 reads TGTGCCAGCAGCCAGGAGAGGACAGATACGCAGTATTTT. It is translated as CASSQERTDTQYF.

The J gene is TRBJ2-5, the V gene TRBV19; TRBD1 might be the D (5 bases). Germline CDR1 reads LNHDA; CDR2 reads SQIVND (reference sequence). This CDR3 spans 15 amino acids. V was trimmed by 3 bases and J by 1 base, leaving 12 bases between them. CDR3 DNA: TGTGCCAGTAGTATGTGGGGCCAGGGCCAAGAGACCCAGTACTTC. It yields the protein CASSMWGQGQETQYF. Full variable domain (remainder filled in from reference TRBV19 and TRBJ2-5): DGGITQSPKYLFRKEGQNVTLSCEQNLNHDAMYWYRQDPGQGLRLIYYSQIVNDFQKGDIAEGYSVSREKKESFPLTVTSAQKNPTAFYLCASSMWGQGQETQYFGPGTRLLVL.

The CDR3 is CASSLRREGMNEQFF. The CDR3 region has the DNA TGTGCCAGCAGTTTGAGGCGGGAGGGCATGAATGAGCAGTTCTTC. The gene calls are TRBV27 and TRBJ2-1; 9 bases are shared with TRBD2. Germline values: CDR1 MNHEY, CDR2 SMNVEV (reference sequence). Trimming at V came to 3 bases and at J to 7 bases, leaving 7 bases not matched to a gene. CDR3 length: 15 residues.